These T cell receptor beta chains were read from a single sample in a study of CXCR3-negative and CXCR3-positive naive CD8 T cells. Reanalyzing the 5' RACE reads, TCRdb keeps one entry per CDR3 protein, without DNA. Its table lists some 41,000 distinct CDR3 sequences. The sample taken for sequencing was naive CXCR3- CD8+ T cells from blood. The receptor set was obtained from a human donor in good health. Some clones in this sample may be carry-over from other donors' samples. CDR3s include the opening cysteine and the closing phenylalanine or tryptophan. The order of the fields is CDR3 protein, V gene, clone size, J gene. Only part of the rows carry a size: once, few, many, or a class if the clone is expanded.

CDR3: CASSKMRVGTEAFF; V: TRBV21-1; size: -; J: TRBJ1-1
CDR3: CASSERAGTYEQYF; V: TRBV2; size: -; J: TRBJ2-7
CDR3: CASSQDRGRTYEQYF; V: TRBV4-3; size: -; J: TRBJ2-7
CDR3: CASSLWGTDPSFERYGYTF; V: TRBV12-3/TRBV12-4; size: -; J: TRBJ1-2
CDR3: CASSDIGGYEQYF; V: TRBV11-3; size: -; J: TRBJ2-7
CDR3: CSVEPTGGDAEAFF; V: TRBV29-1; size: -; J: TRBJ1-1
CDR3: CSVESYRDEQFF; V: TRBV29-1; size: -; J: TRBJ2-1
CDR3: CASSLARRGGTEAFF; V: TRBV7-8; size: -; J: TRBJ1-1
CDR3: CASSLAIRSGDSNYGYTF; V: TRBV7-6; size: -; J: TRBJ1-2
CDR3: CSVHAGADGYTF; V: TRBV29-1; size: -; J: TRBJ1-2
CDR3: CASSVRGWLQLLSNTGELFF; V: TRBV5-6; size: -; J: TRBJ2-2
CDR3: CASSDSAGGPHEQYF; V: TRBV6-4; size: -; J: TRBJ2-7
CDR3: CASSEVLSGNTGELFF; V: TRBV5-6; size: -; J: TRBJ2-2
CDR3: CASSQEQETEAFF; V: TRBV4-3; size: -; J: TRBJ1-1
CDR3: CASSQDSVNTEAFF; V: TRBV4-3; size: -; J: TRBJ1-1
CDR3: CASSQGDRVGYGYTF; V: TRBV4-2; size: -; J: TRBJ1-2
CDR3: CATSRYGQGLINEQFF; V: TRBV15; size: -; J: TRBJ2-1
CDR3: CASSMVGQGPTDTQYF; V: TRBV6-5; size: -; J: TRBJ2-3
CDR3: CASSYYPPGQASYEQYF; V: TRBV6-6; size: -; J: TRBJ2-7
CDR3: CSVETETTEAFF; V: TRBV29-1; size: -; J: TRBJ1-1
CDR3: CASSSTGGGYNEQFF; V: TRBV7-2; size: -; J: TRBJ2-1
CDR3: CASSVSGTGNTEAFF; V: TRBV12-3/TRBV12-4; size: -; J: TRBJ1-1
CDR3: CATSRDRQGAPLHF; V: TRBV15; size: -; J: TRBJ1-6
CDR3: CASSLVGIRQQNSPLHF; V: TRBV7-6; size: -; J: TRBJ1-6
CDR3: CASSPAGSPNTGELFF; V: TRBV5-4; size: medium-sized; J: TRBJ2-2
CDR3: CASNGLAGVVSGELFF; V: TRBV28; size: -; J: TRBJ2-2
CDR3: CASSPGTGTRYTF; V: TRBV12-3/TRBV12-4; size: -; J: TRBJ1-2
CDR3: CASSSPDGNEQFF; V: TRBV7-9; size: medium-sized; J: TRBJ2-1
CDR3: CASSPGGTGANVLTF; V: TRBV7-9; size: -; J: TRBJ2-6
CDR3: CASTSGDRMNTEAFF; V: TRBV11-2; size: -; J: TRBJ1-1
CDR3: CASGGGGSEQFF; V: TRBV4-1; size: -; J: TRBJ2-1
CDR3: CASSPIHRGSSYNEQFF; V: TRBV4-3; size: -; J: TRBJ2-1
CDR3: CASSSLDGPTF; V: TRBV6-6; size: -; J: TRBJ1-2
CDR3: CASSEPTATEAFF; V: TRBV2; size: -; J: TRBJ1-1
CDR3: CASSHTSAGELFF; V: TRBV7-2; size: -; J: TRBJ2-2
CDR3: CASRPFSQGSHFYEQYF; V: TRBV28; size: -; J: TRBJ2-7
CDR3: CASSQDLGVVGTEAFF; V: TRBV14; size: -; J: TRBJ1-1
CDR3: CASSQNPSDEKLFF; V: TRBV4-1; size: -; J: TRBJ1-4
CDR3: CASSRGQNTEAFF; V: TRBV7-2; size: -; J: TRBJ1-1
CDR3: CASSLESVAGGPGEQFF; V: TRBV5-4; size: -; J: TRBJ2-1
CDR3: CASSYEVYNEQFF; V: TRBV6-2/TRBV6-3; size: -; J: TRBJ2-1
CDR3: CASSPGTSGDTGELFF; V: TRBV28; size: -; J: TRBJ2-2
CDR3: CASSFSQGWYEQYF; V: TRBV28; size: -; J: TRBJ2-7
CDR3: CASSQVQGGGGTYEQYF; V: TRBV4-1; size: -; J: TRBJ2-7
CDR3: CASSQGMGVSYEQYF; V: TRBV4-1; size: -; J: TRBJ2-7
CDR3: CSAHLWDRGFVGHEQFF; V: TRBV29-1; size: medium-sized; J: TRBJ2-1
CDR3: CASSPWTGTEAFF; V: TRBV4-2; size: -; J: TRBJ1-1
CDR3: CASSLEAGLNEQFF; V: TRBV7-9; size: -; J: TRBJ2-1
CDR3: CASSPGQSTDTQYF; V: TRBV3-1; size: -; J: TRBJ2-3